Here is one T cell receptor beta chain with its context. The study assigned cohorts using participant-reported clinical history. Cohort 3 recovery required two negative PCRs, clearance, or symptom resolution. This specimen comes from a study of blood T cell repertoires in COVID-19. The germline gives CDR1 MDHEN, CDR2 SYDVKM. V was clipped by 7 bases and J by 5 bases; unmatched bases: 10. This CDR3 comprises 15 residues. Source study methods: Estimation of nucleated cell counts was performed using reference gene primer amplification. Assay: immunoSEQ multiplex PCR; the TCRdb copy retains only in-frame clones and omits some. D and trimming were read from the DNA, whereas the V and J calls and clone size are those reported in that table. This table holds about 250,000 clones, approximately 90% found once.

J is TRBJ1-5 and V is TRBV28, with 8 bases identical to TRBD1. The sequence was obtained from a woman in her late teens or twenties who had recovered from COVID-19. The sample taken for sequencing was PBMCs or T cells enriched from blood (not recorded which). This chain's CDR3 is CASTSGTGQYQPQHF. CDR3 bases: TGTGCCAGCACCTCCGGGACAGGACAATATCAGCCCCAGCATTTT.